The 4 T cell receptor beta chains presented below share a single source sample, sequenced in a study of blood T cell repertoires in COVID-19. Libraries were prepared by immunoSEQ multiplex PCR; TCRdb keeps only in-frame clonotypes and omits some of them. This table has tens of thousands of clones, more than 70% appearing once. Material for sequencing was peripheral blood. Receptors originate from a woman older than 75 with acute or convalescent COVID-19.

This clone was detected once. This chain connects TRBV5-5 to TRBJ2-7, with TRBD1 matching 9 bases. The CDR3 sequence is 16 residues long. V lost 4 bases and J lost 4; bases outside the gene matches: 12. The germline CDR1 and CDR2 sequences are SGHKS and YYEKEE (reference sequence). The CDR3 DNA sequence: TGTGCCAGCAGCCCATCCGGGACAGGGAGGGGTTACGAGCAGTACTTC. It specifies CASSPSGTGRGYEQYF.

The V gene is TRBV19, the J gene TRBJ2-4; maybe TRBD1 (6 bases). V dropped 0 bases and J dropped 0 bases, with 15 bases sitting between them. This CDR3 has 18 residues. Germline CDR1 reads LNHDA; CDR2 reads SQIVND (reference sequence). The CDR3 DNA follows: TGTGCCAGTAGTATAGAAGGCAGGGGTCGCCTAGCCAAAAACATTCAGTACTTC. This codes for CASSIEGRGRLAKNIQYF.

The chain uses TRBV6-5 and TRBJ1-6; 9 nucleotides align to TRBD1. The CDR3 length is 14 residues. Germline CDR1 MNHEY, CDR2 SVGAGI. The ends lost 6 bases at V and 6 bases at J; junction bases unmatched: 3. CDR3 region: CASRGTGINSPLHF. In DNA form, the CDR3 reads TGTGCCAGCAGGGGGACAGGGATTAATTCACCCCTCCACTTT.

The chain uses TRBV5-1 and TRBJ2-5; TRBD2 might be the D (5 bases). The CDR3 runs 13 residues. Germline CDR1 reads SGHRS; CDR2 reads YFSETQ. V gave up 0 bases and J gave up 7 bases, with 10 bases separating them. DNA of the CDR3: TGCGCCAGCAGCTTGGCTAGCATGGGGACCCAGTACTTC. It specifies CASSLASMGTQYF.